This entry is about one T cell receptor beta chain. This clonotype was found many times. Its antigen remains undetermined. Within one base of it there is no much larger clone, and no base qualities were kept. This specimen's time point label, per the study, means: persistent/refractory GD, antithyroid drugs over 5 years with positive TRAb. For both TCR sequencing and RNA sequencing, RNA was extracted from PBMCs using TRIzol. The diagnosis of Graves' disease followed American Thyroid Association guidelines. Patients were recruited from an endocrinology department in Xi'an, China. From each patient, roughly 9 milliliters of peripheral blood was collected into an EDTA anticoagulant tube. Ficoll Paque Plus density gradient separation was used to isolate PBMCs, and no additional T cell sorting was done. An Agilent 2100 Bioanalyzer and agarose gel were used to check RNA quality, while a NanoDrop 2000 measured RNA concentration.

Library preparation employed multiplex PCR. Reads for this sample came from an Illumina HiSeq 4000. CDR3 regions were amplified by Arm-PCR with iRepertoire HTBI primers to construct TCR beta libraries. Before sequencing, the PCR products underwent gel purification. Under the source paper's analysis protocol: Gene usage analysis of CDR3 amino acid clonotypes used the 62 TRBV and some 15 TRBJ segments found across samples. COPE and FqMerger were used to merge filtered high-quality paired reads into contigs. BLAST was used to align contigs to IMGT TRBV, TRBD and TRBJ reference genes, with CDR3 defined following IMGT. Any clonotype with a frequency above 0.1% was counted as a highly expanded clone. Shannon entropy was used to measure repertoire diversity, and the Gini coefficient was used to measure V-J evenness. Public clonotypes were defined as clonotypes shared by more than one individual. TCRdb passed the public sequencing reads through fastp at Q25 and MiXCR, retaining productive beta sequences. For every CDR3 protein sequence, its rows merge into one entry that carries the most common genes and DNA. The V and J calls here are based on TCRdb, not the publication. The sample table contains fewer than 550,000 distinct CDR3 sequences; only one count was recorded for 20% to 25% of them. The ten largest clonotypes hold more than 6% of the sample.

These data come from a study of regulatory T cells in long-lasting Graves disease (TCRdb year 2021). Study-level background: Persistent Graves' disease was defined as antithyroid drug treatment for over 5 years with persistently positive TSH receptor autoantibodies. A total of some 33 samples were covered by TCR sequencing, comprising around 13 persistent and around 20 newly diagnosed Graves' disease patients. This study used TCR sequencing and RNA sequencing of peripheral blood to compare persistent Graves' disease patients against newly diagnosed Graves' disease patients. Persistent Graves' disease patients in the clinical cohort had taken antithyroid drugs for approximately 9.5 years on average. The study was registered as a clinical trial and conducted in China.

What the research found in general, with its limitations: Only the TCR beta chain was sequenced and analyzed. Patients with persistent disease shared more public clonotypes (about 3,000) than newly diagnosed patients did (approximately 990). Only peripheral blood was studied, because thyroid tissue, the primary lesion, was inaccessible. Compared with newly diagnosed patients, patients with persistent Graves' disease had lower TCR Shannon entropy and fewer highly expanded clones, which suggests clonal expansion. The authors acknowledged the small sample size as a limitation that may reduce accuracy.

The sequence was collected from a female donor with Graves disease. Sequenced here: peripheral blood mononuclear cells (PBMCs), sampled when the disease was refractory, from a patient treated with antithyroid drugs.

The DNA reads TGCAGTGCTAGTTCGGACACTGCCCGCTACGAGCAGTACTTC. Its protein reads: CSASSDTARYEQYF. The chain joins TRBV20-1 to TRBJ2-7; TRBD1 is perhaps the D gene, given 5 matching bases. The CDR3 spans 14 residues, from the cysteine through the phenylalanine. Here the CDR3 DNA is all that survives: 42 bases in frame from base 1. Per the germline V gene (reference sequence), DFQATT is the CDR1 and SNEGSKA is the CDR2. The V end loses 3 bases and the J end loses 3 bases, and a stretch of 15 bases separates them.